The rows below give T cell receptor beta chains drawn from one sample of a study of T cells in Graves' hyperthyroidism and ophthalmopathy. A single record per CDR3 protein comes from TCRdb applying MiXCR to the multiplex PCR reads. Among around 350,000 distinct CDR3 sequences listed, roughly 25% were seen once. Input material: blood. These receptors all come from a man aged 45-65 years with Graves' hyperthyroidism. The CDR3 runs from the conserved cysteine through the conserved F or W. Some rows mark clone size as missing; the rest say once, few, many or name a class of expanded clone.

J | V | size | CDR3
TRBJ1-5 | TRBV2 | NA | CASRGGFGGWGNQPQHF
TRBJ2-4 | TRBV6-1 | few | CASSEEGSRQTHLAKNIQYF
TRBJ1-1 | TRBV30 | NA | CAWSVPLRLGLQMNTEAFF
TRBJ2-3 | TRBV12-5 | few | CASGLRLAGVPDTQYF
TRBJ2-7 | TRBV5-5 | NA | CASSEPRGREIYEQYF
TRBJ2-7 | TRBV30 | NA | CAWSVDSYEQYF
TRBJ2-5 | TRBV20-1 | NA | CSARDSSGEKETQYF
TRBJ2-5 | TRBV11-2 | many | CASSAGVQETQYF
TRBJ2-7 | TRBV10-2 | many | CASSEGLATYEQYF
TRBJ2-7 | TRBV10-3 | many | CAIGPGQGGYEQYF
TRBJ2-7 | TRBV5-5 | few | CASSITGGHEQYF
TRBJ2-7 | TRBV20-1 | NA | CSVTIGYSRSYEQYF
TRBJ2-1 | TRBV28 | many | CASSFWSSGNEQFF
TRBJ2-7 | TRBV12-3/TRBV12-4 | many | CASSPPQGYEQYF
TRBJ1-2 | TRBV10-2 | many | CASSESMDSGFNLYGYTF
TRBJ2-7 | TRBV28 | few | CASSQFTYEQYF
TRBJ2-4 | TRBV20-1 | NA | CSAREPRGAKNIQYF
TRBJ1-1 | TRBV18 | once | CASSPLGQPMDTEAFF
TRBJ2-5 | TRBV7-9 | NA | CASSQLGGEETQYF
TRBJ2-3 | TRBV12-3/TRBV12-4 | many | CASSLKAGGSTDTQYF
TRBJ1-1 | TRBV5-6 | NA | CASSQGHYTEAFF
TRBJ1-4 | TRBV2 | NA | CASRGQGSEKLFF
TRBJ1-2 | TRBV12-3/TRBV12-4 | once | CASSGGQGAGYTF
TRBJ2-1 | TRBV20-1 | few | CSASSATARRYYNEQFF
TRBJ2-7 | TRBV11-2 | many | CASSLLTGSEQYF
TRBJ2-1 | TRBV15 | NA | CATSRGGTGNEQFF
TRBJ1-6 | TRBV20-1 | NA | CSARDRGGSSPLHF
TRBJ1-2 | TRBV5-1 | NA | CASSLGMGQGYGYTF
TRBJ2-3 | TRBV4-1 | few | CASSHPRAADTQYF
TRBJ1-5 | TRBV5-8 | NA | CASSLRDRANSNQPQHF
TRBJ2-3 | TRBV2 | many | CASSEAEASTDTQYF
TRBJ1-1 | TRBV29-1 | many | CSVRRRTNTEAFF
TRBJ2-4 | TRBV7-9 | NA | CASSPQTGENIQYF
TRBJ2-3 | TRBV20-1 | few | CSAPVGQNTDTQYF
TRBJ2-5 | TRBV28 | many | CASSEPGKRTETQYF
TRBJ2-2 | TRBV5-1 | NA | CASSLVVADTGELFF
TRBJ1-6 | TRBV3-1 | NA | CASSQDRAGATSPLHF
TRBJ1-1 | TRBV5-1 | NA | CASSLGKSLSGRNTEAFF
TRBJ2-1 | TRBV29-1 | NA | CSVEGTSGSYNEQFF
TRBJ2-1 | TRBV7-2 | many | CASSPQRDNEQFF
TRBJ2-3 | TRBV24-1 | few | CATSDHSGVSDTQYF
TRBJ2-3 | TRBV30 | NA | CAWGDTSTDTQYF
TRBJ2-1 | TRBV7-6 | many | CASSLRPTENGEQFF
TRBJ1-3 | TRBV5-1 | few | CASSLDGSSGNTIYF
TRBJ1-1 | TRBV10-3 | NA | CAISESGTGNTEAFF
TRBJ1-2 | TRBV19 | NA | CASSIGVWDRKSGRYTF
TRBJ2-7 | TRBV28 | many | CASSTPGQRTYEQYF
TRBJ2-3 | TRBV13 | NA | CASSFGTGSTDTQYF
TRBJ2-1 | TRBV28 | many | CASSLRGAGGPNEQFF
TRBJ2-5 | TRBV12-3/TRBV12-4 | NA | CASSPTTGGLETQYF
TRBJ1-4 | TRBV2 | few | CASSEVQVGKLFF
TRBJ1-5 | TRBV11-3 | NA | CASSLEERLSNQPQHF
TRBJ2-3 | TRBV5-1 | few | CASSRTYRGQDTQYF
TRBJ2-7 | TRBV11-1 | NA | CASSHSRTVSYEQYF
TRBJ2-7 | TRBV7-9 | many | CASGGRKVEQYF
TRBJ2-1 | TRBV24-1 | few | CATSDSSSQLEQFF
TRBJ2-4 | TRBV11-2 | few | CASSFGSGQTKNIQYF
TRBJ1-5 | TRBV18 | many | CASSPQGYQPQHF
TRBJ2-7 | TRBV7-3 | many | CASSAGLAETYEQYF